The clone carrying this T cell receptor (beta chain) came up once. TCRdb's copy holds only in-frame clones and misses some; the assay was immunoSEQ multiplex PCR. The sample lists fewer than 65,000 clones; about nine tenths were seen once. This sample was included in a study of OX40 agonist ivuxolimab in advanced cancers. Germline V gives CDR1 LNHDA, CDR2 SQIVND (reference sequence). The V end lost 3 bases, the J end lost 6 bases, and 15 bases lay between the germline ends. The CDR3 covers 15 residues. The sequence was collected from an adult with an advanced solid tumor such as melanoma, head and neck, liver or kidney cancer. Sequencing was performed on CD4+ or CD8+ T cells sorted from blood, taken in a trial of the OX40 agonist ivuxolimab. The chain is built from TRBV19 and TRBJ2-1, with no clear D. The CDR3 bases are TGTGCCAGTAGTATTGAGGTCGCGTTCTCCAATGAGCAGTTCTTC. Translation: CASSIEVAFSNEQFF.